This TCR beta chain was retrieved from a study of blood T cells in healthy people across ages. Overall study results and limits: PBMCs went unsorted, and a conclusive naive versus antigen-experienced comparison was therefore prevented.

For this clonotype: Antigen specificity is unknown.

A second PCR, run for roughly 7 to 11 cycles, used a sample-barcoded 5' primer plus a J-beta primer mix. TCRdb re-analysed the 5' RACE reads in MiXCR, keeping a single row per CDR3 protein. Of about 800,000 distinct CDR3 sequences in the sample, more than 20% were seen once. Trimming cost V 5 bases and J 4 bases, with 12 bases left between them. The CDR3 sequence is 13 residues long. CDR1 is DFQATT and CDR2 is SNEGSKA in the germline V gene (reference sequence). Every donor provided roughly 10 milliliters of peripheral blood. This sample also belongs to another study, concerning T cells of mothers and their children. That source adds: Versus unrelated pairs, overlap was slightly higher in related mother-child pairs, without reaching significance.

The sequence was obtained from a boy between 10 and 17 years old in good health. The sequencing sample was made of blood. The chain uses TRBV20-1 and TRBJ2-4; the D gene is possibly TRBD2 (5 bases). The DNA of the CDR3 is TGCAGTGCTGCACTAGAGGCAAAAAACATTCAGTACTTC. It yields the protein CSAALEAKNIQYF.